This TCR beta chain was sequenced in a study of regulatory T cells in long-lasting Graves disease. The study's findings and limits: Accuracy was perhaps lowered by the small sample size.

Noted time point: newly diagnosed GD, antithyroid drugs for less than 3 months. RNA from PBMCs was the source of the TCR library. Germline-derived CDR1 and CDR2 are SGDLS and YYNGEE. This CDR3 has 13 amino acids. The V and J ends lost 4 bases and 6 bases respectively, with 13 bases between them. Arm-PCR of CDR3 regions and iRepertoire HTBI primers were the basis on which TCR beta libraries were built. Each CDR3 protein gets one entry after TCRdb re-called the multiplex PCR reads with MiXCR. The sample comprises a few hundred thousand distinct CDR3 sequences, approximately 16% of which are singletons, and about 23% rests with the top ten. With respect to this clonotype: Its target is unknown.

This same sample was also taken into another study, of T cells in Graves' hyperthyroidism and ophthalmopathy.

The rearrangement links TRBV9 to TRBJ1-2; D is uncertain. This receptor was obtained from a woman aged 18-30 years with Graves disease. The starting material was peripheral blood mononuclear cells (PBMCs), obtained at new diagnosis, from a patient treated with antithyroid drugs. For the CDR3, the DNA is TGTGCCAGCAGCAAACTCAAGGATAATGGCTACACCTTC. Its translation: CASSKLKDNGYTF.